These 3 T cell receptor beta chains came from one sample sequenced in a study of blood T cells in healthy people across ages. Combining a sample-barcoded 5' primer with a J-beta primer mix, a second PCR ran for 7 to 11 cycles. Each CDR3 protein is one row after TCRdb ran MiXCR on the 5' RACE reads. The table shows around 710,000 distinct CDR3 sequences, with around 40% occurring only once. Sequenced input: blood. These receptors originate from a woman in her sixties in good health.

This clonotype was counted between two and nine times. The rearrangement links TRBV7-9 to TRBJ2-7; the D call may be TRBD1 or TRBD2 (5 bases each). The CDR3 is 14 amino acids. The V gene lost 4 bases and the J gene lost 2 bases, with 12 bases spanning the gap. Germline values: CDR1 SEHNR, CDR2 FQNEAQ (reference sequence). This chain's CDR3 is CASSSRGSPYEQYF. The CDR3 coding sequence is TGTGCCAGCAGCTCCCGGGGCTCCCCCTACGAGCAGTACTTC.

The V call is TRBV7-2, the J call TRBJ2-4, with unresolved D. Germline CDR1 and CDR2: SGHTA and FQGNSA. Trimming cost V 5 bases and J 0 bases, with 5 bases left between them. The CDR3 consists of 13 residues. CDR3 DNA sequence: TGTGCCAGCAGCCGCGAAGCCAAAAACATTCAGTACTTC. Its translation is CASSREAKNIQYF.

The table lists this clonotype with many counts. This chain joins TRBV29-1 and TRBJ1-5, with TRBD1 as a possible D gene (5 bases). Germline CDR1 SQVTM, CDR2 ANQGSEA. Trimming took off 4 bases at V and 5 bases at J, with 9 bases between the two ends. The CDR3 sequence is 12 residues long. CDR3 residues: CSVGQNHQPQHF. As DNA, the CDR3 is TGCAGCGTTGGACAGAACCATCAGCCCCAGCATTTT.